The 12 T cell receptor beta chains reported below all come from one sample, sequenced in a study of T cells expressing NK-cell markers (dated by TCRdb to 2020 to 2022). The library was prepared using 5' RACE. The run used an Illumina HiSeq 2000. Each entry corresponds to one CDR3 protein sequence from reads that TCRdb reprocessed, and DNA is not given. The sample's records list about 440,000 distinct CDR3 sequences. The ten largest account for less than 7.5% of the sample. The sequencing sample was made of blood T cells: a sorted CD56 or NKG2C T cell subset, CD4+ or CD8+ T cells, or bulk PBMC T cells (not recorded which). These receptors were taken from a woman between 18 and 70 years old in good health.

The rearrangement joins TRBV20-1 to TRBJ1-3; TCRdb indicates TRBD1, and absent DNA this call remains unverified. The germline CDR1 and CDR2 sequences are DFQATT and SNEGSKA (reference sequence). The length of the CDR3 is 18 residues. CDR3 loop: CSATTDRGTPSSGNTIYF.

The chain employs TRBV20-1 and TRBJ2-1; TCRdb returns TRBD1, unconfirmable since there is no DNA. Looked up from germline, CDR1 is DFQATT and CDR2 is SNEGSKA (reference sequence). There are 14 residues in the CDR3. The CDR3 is CSAEGQLFAYEQFF.

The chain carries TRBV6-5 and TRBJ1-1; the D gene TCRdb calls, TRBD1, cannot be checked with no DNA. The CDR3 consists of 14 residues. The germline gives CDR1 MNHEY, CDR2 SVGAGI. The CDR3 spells CASSYPTGGNVAFF.

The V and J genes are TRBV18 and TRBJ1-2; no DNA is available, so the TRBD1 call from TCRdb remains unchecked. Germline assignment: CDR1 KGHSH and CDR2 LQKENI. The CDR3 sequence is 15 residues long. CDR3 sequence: CASSPEDGRGYGYTF.

The CDR3 protein is CASSLGPADTQYF. This chain links TRBV7-2 with TRBJ2-3. Per the germline V gene, CDR1 is SGHTA and CDR2 is FQGNSA. The CDR3 loop spans 13 amino acids.

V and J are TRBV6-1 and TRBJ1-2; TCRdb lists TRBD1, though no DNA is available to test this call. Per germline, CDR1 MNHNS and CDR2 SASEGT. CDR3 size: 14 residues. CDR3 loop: CASSARDGASGYTF.

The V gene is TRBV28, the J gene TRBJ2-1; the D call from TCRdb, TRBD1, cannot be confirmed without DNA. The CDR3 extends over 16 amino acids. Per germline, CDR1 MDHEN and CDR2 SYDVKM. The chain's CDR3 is CASSARGVNSYNEQFF.

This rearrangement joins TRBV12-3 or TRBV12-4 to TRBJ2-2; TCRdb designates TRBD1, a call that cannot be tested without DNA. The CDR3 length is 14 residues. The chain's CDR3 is CASSSRVNTGELFF.

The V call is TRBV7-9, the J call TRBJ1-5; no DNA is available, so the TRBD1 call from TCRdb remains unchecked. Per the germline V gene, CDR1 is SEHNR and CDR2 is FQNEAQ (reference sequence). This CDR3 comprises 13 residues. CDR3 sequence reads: CASSFTGKEPQHF.

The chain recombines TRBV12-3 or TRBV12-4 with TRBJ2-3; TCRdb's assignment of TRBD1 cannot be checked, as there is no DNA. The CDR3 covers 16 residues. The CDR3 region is CATLRLTGASTDTQYF.

The CDR3 region is CASTTGGWAEAFF. The rearrangement links TRBV6-2 or TRBV6-3 to TRBJ1-1; no DNA is available, so the TRBD1 call from TCRdb remains unchecked. The CDR3 consists of 13 residues. Per germline, CDR1 MNHEY and CDR2 SVGEGT.

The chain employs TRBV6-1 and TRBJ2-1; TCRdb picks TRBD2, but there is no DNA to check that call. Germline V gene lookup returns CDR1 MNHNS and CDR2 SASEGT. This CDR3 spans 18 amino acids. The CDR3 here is CASRGASSKSGTYNEQFF.